This paragraph reports one T cell receptor beta chain. CDR1 and CDR2 from the germline V gene are LNHDA and SQIVND (reference sequence). The CDR3 is made up of 15 amino acids. Trimming cost V 3 bases and J 5 bases; bases outside gene matches: 6. These data originate in a study of blood T cell repertoires in COVID-19. The overall study: Collection of acute and convalescent COVID-19 samples took place in the United States, Italy and Spain. T cells, B-cell-depleted T cells, or PBMCs provided the cDNA or gDNA that served as material.

Original methodology: Estimation of nucleated cell counts relied on the amplification of reference gene primers. Here immunoSEQ multiplex PCR was the method, and the copy in TCRdb shows in-frame clones only, minus some. The DNA gave D and trimming, while V, J and clone size come from that table. The repertoire holds approximately 110,000 clones, with 84% as singletons. The sequence was collected from a woman of 80 years or more with active or convalescent COVID-19. The genes are TRBV19 and TRBJ2-2, with 7 nucleotides matching TRBD2. Source material: peripheral blood. The CDR3 coding sequence is TGTGCCAGTAGTATGCGGCGGGAGAGGACCGGGGAGCTGTTTTTT. Protein sequence: CASSMRRERTGELFF.